These 7 T cell receptor beta chains share one sample of origin, sequenced in a study of cytomegalovirus exposure and HLA in healthy donors (dated by TCRdb to between 2016 and 2019). Library preparation was by the immunoSEQ multiplex PCR assay. For the multiplex PCR, a mixture combining 60 forward primers for TCR Vbeta segments and 13 reverse primers for TCR Jbeta segments was used. In its TCRdb copy, this immuneACCESS table keeps in-frame sequences only and misses some clones. Where compared with another copy, unresolved V genes explain less than half of these, and the others have no known cause. Here the sample has 130,000 to 150,000 clones; 79% occur a single time. The ten largest clones represent 6.5% to 8% of the sample. The sequencing input was PBMCs. These receptors came from a woman aged 40-49 years in good health and CMV-seropositive.

The V gene is TRBV19, the J gene TRBJ1-1; D gene ambiguous. Trimming took 6 bases from V and 3 from J, leaving 8 bases between them. This CDR3 is built from 12 residues. The germline CDR1 and CDR2 sequences are LNHDA and SQIVND (reference sequence). The CDR3 region is CASSEQYTEAFF. CDR3 bases: TGTGCCAGTAGCGAACAGTACACTGAAGCTTTCTTT.

This chain links TRBV14 with TRBJ1-3; 7 bases are a match to TRBD1. The germline CDR1 and CDR2 sequences are SGHDN and FVKESK. V was clipped by 1 base and J by 5 bases; unmatched bases: 8. This CDR3 has 16 residues. The CDR3 reads CASSQVGGGGRNTIYF. The CDR3 DNA reads as TGTGCCAGCAGCCAAGTTGGAGGGGGCGGGAGAAACACCATATATTTT. Based on the CDR3 plus reference TRBV14 and TRBJ1-3, the full variable domain is EAGVTQFPSHSVIEKGQTVTLRCDPISGHDNLYWYRRVMGKEIKFLLHFVKESKQDESGMPNNRFLAERTGGTYSTLKVQPAELEDSGVYFCASSQVGGGGRNTIYFGEGSWLTVV.

V and J are TRBV9 and TRBJ2-1, with TRBD2 identical over 8 bases. V dropped 4 bases and J dropped 4; count of bases not matched to a gene: 10. The CDR3 has 16 residues. Germline CDR1 reads SGDLS; CDR2 reads YYNGEE. In nucleotides, the CDR3 is TGTGCCAGCAGCCTCGGGGGGGCTTCACCTTACAATGAGCAGTTCTTC. It specifies CASSLGGASPYNEQFF. The full variable domain, with the rest looked up from reference TRBV9 and TRBJ2-1, is DSGVTQTPKHLITATGQRVTLRCSPRSGDLSVYWYQQSLDQGLQFLIQYYNGEERAKGNILERFSAQQFPDLHSELNLSSLELGDSALYFCASSLGGASPYNEQFFGPGTRLTVL.

V is TRBV5-1 and J is TRBJ2-3; TRBD2 aligns across 9 bases. Trimming took 9 bases from V and 1 from J; bases not matched to a gene: 6. From germline, CDR1 is SGHRS and CDR2 YFSETQ. CDR3 length equals 14 residues. The CDR3, as DNA: TGCGCCACCGAGCGGGGGGAGGGCACAGATACGCAGTATTTT. This codes for CATERGEGTDTQYF.

The rearrangement joins TRBV2 to TRBJ1-6; D might be TRBD1 (5 bases). Per the germline V gene, CDR1 is SNHLY and CDR2 is FYNNEI. V was trimmed by 6 bases and J by 9 bases, leaving 18 bases between them. The CDR3 runs to 15 residues. The CDR3, as DNA: TGTGCCAGCAGGATAGACAGTTTATATCTTTCACCCCTCCACTTT. Translation gives CASRIDSLYLSPLHF.

The V and J genes are TRBV11-2 and TRBJ2-3, with 8 positions matching TRBD2. This CDR3 comprises 15 residues. J was trimmed by 4 bases and V by 4 bases; bases with no gene match: 7. Germline V gene data show CDR1 as SGHAT and CDR2 as FQNNGV. The DNA of the CDR3 is TGTGCCAGCAGCTCCTTAGCGGGGCAAGCAGATACGCAGTATTTT. Residues: CASSSLAGQADTQYF.

This clone was observed a single time. The J gene is TRBJ2-2, the V gene TRBV19, with 11 positions matching TRBD2. The CDR3 has 17 amino acids. From germline, CDR1 is LNHDA and CDR2 SQIVND (reference sequence). After removal of 9 bases from V and 0 bases from J, the junction contained 9 bases not matched to a gene. CDR3 loop: CASKLAGVTANTGELFF. CDR3 nucleotides: TGTGCCAGCAAACTAGCGGGGGTTACCGCGAACACCGGGGAGCTGTTTTTT.